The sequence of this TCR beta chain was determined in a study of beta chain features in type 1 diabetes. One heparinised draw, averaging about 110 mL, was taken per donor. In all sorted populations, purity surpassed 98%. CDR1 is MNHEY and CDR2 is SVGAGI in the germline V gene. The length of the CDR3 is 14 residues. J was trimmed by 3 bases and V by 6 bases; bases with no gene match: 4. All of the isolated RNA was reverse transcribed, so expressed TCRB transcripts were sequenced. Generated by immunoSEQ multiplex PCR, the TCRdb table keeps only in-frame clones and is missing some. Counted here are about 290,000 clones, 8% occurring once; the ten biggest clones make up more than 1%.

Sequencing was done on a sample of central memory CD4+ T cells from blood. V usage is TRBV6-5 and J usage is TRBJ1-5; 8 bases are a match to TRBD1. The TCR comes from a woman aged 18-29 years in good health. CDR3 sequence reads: CASSRTGTNQPQHF. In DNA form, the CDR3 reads TGTGCCAGCAGCCGGACAGGGACCAATCAGCCCCAGCATTTT.